In this sample, the clone carrying this T cell receptor beta chain turned up once. The CDR3 runs to 13 residues. Trimming took 4 bases from V and 4 from J, leaving 8 bases between them. Germline CDR1 SGHTA, CDR2 FQGNSA. Participants were aged about 18 to 100 years from about 25 US areas. Clinical histories supplied by participants themselves formed the basis of cohort assignment. Recovery among Cohort 3 donors was established by two negative PCRs, clearance, or symptom resolution. This entry belongs to a study of blood T cell repertoires in COVID-19. How the authors handled the data: For nucleated cells, counts were estimated from reference gene primer amplification. Libraries were prepared by immunoSEQ multiplex PCR; TCRdb keeps only in-frame clonotypes and omits some of them. The D gene and trimming were derived from the DNA, and the V and J assignments and clone size from that table. Among about 380,000 clones, around 89% were seen once, and the ten largest hold 1.2%.

V and J are TRBV7-2 and TRBJ1-3, with D possibly TRBD1 on 6 matching bases. The sample was PBMCs or T cells enriched from blood (not recorded which). The TCR originated in a woman between 18 and 30 years old who had recovered from COVID-19. CDR3 nucleotides: TGTGCCAGCAGCTCAGGGGTCGGAAACACCATATATTTT. The encoded protein is CASSSGVGNTIYF.